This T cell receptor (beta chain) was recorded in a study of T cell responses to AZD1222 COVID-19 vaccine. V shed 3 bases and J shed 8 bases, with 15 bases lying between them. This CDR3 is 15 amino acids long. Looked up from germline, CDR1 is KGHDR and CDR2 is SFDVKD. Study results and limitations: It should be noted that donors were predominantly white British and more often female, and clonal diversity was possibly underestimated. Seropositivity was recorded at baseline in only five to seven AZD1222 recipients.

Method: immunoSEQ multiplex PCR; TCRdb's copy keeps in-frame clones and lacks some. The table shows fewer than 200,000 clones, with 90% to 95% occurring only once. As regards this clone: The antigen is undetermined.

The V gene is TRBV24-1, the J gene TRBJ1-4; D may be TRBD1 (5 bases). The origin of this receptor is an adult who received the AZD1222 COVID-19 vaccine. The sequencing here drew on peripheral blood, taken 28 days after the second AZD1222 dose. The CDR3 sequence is CATSDPPGAREKLFF. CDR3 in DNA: TGTGCCACCAGTGATCCGCCCGGGGCGCGCGAAAAACTGTTTTTT.